This T cell receptor (beta chain) was identified in a study of tumor-infiltrating lymphocytes in primary liver carcinoma. Whole-study context: About 3.65 to 7.5 million productive TCRbeta reads were obtained from the samples, with similar numbers across tissue types. Notes on the study in general: Tumor-blood pairs (like tumor-adjacent pairs) overlapped less than tumor region pairs did. A significantly higher top-250-clone fraction was found in tumors than in blood (p = 0.039).

Bulk tissue was left unsorted, and RNA and DNA were co-extracted from 20-30 mg of it. Treatment of the patients' primary liver carcinoma consisted of surgical resection. Starting material of 400 to 600 ng total RNA yielded TCR beta cDNA via a constant-region primer. It was through three nested multiplex PCR rounds of slightly modified ARM-PCR that TCR beta libraries arose. The first two PCR rounds used TRBV1-TRBV30 forward primers with a C-beta reverse primer, around 10 cycles each. Via MiXCR, TCRdb re-called the multiplex PCR reads, giving one row per CDR3 protein. The table lists under 130,000 distinct CDR3 sequences, around 84% of them singletons. CDR1 is WSHSY and CDR2 is SAAADI in the germline V gene. The CDR3 contains 14 residues. The V gene end was trimmed by 9 bases and the J gene end by 7 bases; junction bases not matched to a gene: 13. Of note for this clonotype: What it recognizes is unknown. The final CDR3 position lacks the conserved phenylalanine or tryptophan, pointing to a likely read error.

The sequenced sample was liver tumor tissue from sampling region 3. Subset of the sample: tumor region T3, left-lateral pole. The sequence derives from a man between 40 and 49 years old with primary liver carcinoma and hepatitis B virus infection. The rearrangement joins TRBV10-2 to TRBJ2-7; 9 nucleotides agree with TRBD1. CDR3 amino acids: CASSPTGGREEQYI. CDR3 nucleotides: TGCGCCAGTAGTCCCACAGGGGGCCGGGAAGAGCAGTACATC.